This TCR beta chain was identified in a study of T cells in Graves' hyperthyroidism and ophthalmopathy. V dropped 5 bases and J dropped 0 bases, with 11 bases sitting between them. CDR1 and CDR2 from the germline V gene are LNHNV and YYDKDF (reference sequence). The CDR3 has 15 residues. The study, taken as a whole, reports: Most thyroid clonotypes with frequency above 0.001 were detected in blood.

It was RNA transcripts that yielded the amplified TCR beta CDR3 regions. The TCR CDR3 first-round RT-PCR relied on the HTBI primer set. TCRdb independently ran MiXCR on the multiplex PCR reads; one entry per CDR3 protein. The top ten clones hold roughly 45% of a sample with more than 500,000 distinct CDR3 sequences, 40% to 50% of them seen once. As to this clonotype: Its antigen remains unknown.

Uncontrolled infection, other autoimmune disease, pregnancy and lactation each barred patients from inclusion. The sequence was obtained from an adult woman with Graves' disease, either hyperthyroidism or ophthalmopathy (not recorded which). The chain employs TRBV15 and TRBJ1-5; D is uncertain. Input material: peripheral blood or thyroid tissue (not recorded which). CDR3 region: CATSLNGYSNQPQHF. CDR3 sequence (DNA): TGTGCCACCAGCTTGAACGGTTATAGCAATCAGCCCCAGCATTTT.